Below are 22 T cell receptor beta chains sequenced from a single sample in a study of PD-1 blockade in mismatch repair-deficient tumors (dated by TCRdb to 2016 to 2017). Library creation used the immunoSEQ multiplex PCR assay. TCRdb limited this immuneACCESS table to in-frame rearrangements with V and J called. A share of clones is missing; checked studies link under half to unresolved V genes, and the rest is unexplained. The sample table records about 51,000 clones; 81% of these occur just once. The ten largest clones capture over 7.5% of the sample. The sequencing here drew on peripheral blood, taken less than 21 weeks after starting pembrolizumab. These receptors were collected from an adult with mismatch repair-deficient cancer.

There are a few counts of this clone. The chain links TRBV4-3 to TRBJ1-2; possibly TRBD1 for D (5 bases). The ends were cut back, 0 bases at V and 2 bases at J, with 19 bases in the middle. CDR1 and CDR2 from the germline V gene are LGHNA and YSLEER. This CDR3 is 18 amino acids long. CDR3 coding DNA: TGCGCCAGCAGCCAAGACGCCGGAATAGGGGCCGGGAACTATGGCTACACCTTC. It codes for CASSQDAGIGAGNYGYTF.

This clone was seen only a few times. The chain carries TRBV4-3 and TRBJ2-2, with D possibly matching TRBD2 (6 bases). With 4 bases removed from V and 2 bases from J, the gap between germline ends came to 11 bases. CDR1 is LGHNA and CDR2 is YSLEER in the germline V gene. The length of the CDR3 is 15 residues. The CDR3 sequence: CASSPTSFNTGELFF. CDR3 in DNA: TGCGCCAGCAGCCCCACTAGCTTCAACACCGGGGAGCTGTTTTTT.

The CDR3 loop reads CASSLLGRGQPQHF. For the CDR3, the DNA is TGTGCCAGCAGCTTATTGGGCAGGGGTCAGCCCCAGCATTTT. The chain joins TRBV7-2 to TRBJ1-5; D perhaps matches TRBD1 (6 bases). Germline V gene data show CDR1 as SGHTA and CDR2 as FQGNSA. V was trimmed by 2 bases and J by 6 bases, leaving 11 bases between them. This CDR3 spans 14 amino acids.

The rearrangement uses TRBV11-1 and TRBJ2-3, with 7 bases lining up with TRBD2. CDR3 size: 14 residues. Germline-derived CDR1 and CDR2 are SGHAT and FQDESV (reference sequence). Trimming took 3 bases from V and 5 from J; bases not matched to a gene: 5. DNA of the CDR3: TGTGCCAGCAGCTTTGTGGCGGGAGTAGATACGCAGTATTTT. Residues: CASSFVAGVDTQYF. Looking up the rest from reference TRBV11-1 and TRBJ2-3 gives the full variable domain: EAEVAQSPRYKITEKSQAVAFWCDPISGHATLYWYRQILGQGPELLVQFQDESVVDDSQLPKDRFSAERLKGVDSTLKIQPAELGDSAMYLCASSFVAGVDTQYFGPGTRLTVL.

For the CDR3, the DNA is TGTGCCAGCAGCGTATCCCTTCAGGGGAACACTGAAGCTTTCTTT. Its translation: CASSVSLQGNTEAFF. The rearrangement joins TRBV9 to TRBJ1-1, with D tentatively TRBD1 (5 bases). The CDR3 has 15 residues. The germline V and J ends were trimmed by 1 base and 1 base, with 11 bases remaining between them. The V gene's germline CDR1 is SGDLS and CDR2 YYNGEE.

The V gene is TRBV6-1, the J gene TRBJ2-2, with TRBD2 identical over 7 bases. From germline, CDR1 is MNHNS and CDR2 SASEGT. The CDR3 spans 11 residues. Trimming cost V 8 bases and J 6 bases; bases outside gene matches: 0. The CDR3 sequence is CASGGAGELFF. CDR3 bases: TGTGCCAGCGGGGGGGCCGGGGAGCTGTTTTTT.

This chain links TRBV9 with TRBJ2-2; D is unresolved. Deletions cut 7 bases from V and 3 bases from J, with 10 bases between. The CDR3 spans 13 residues. Germline V lookup: CDR1 SGDLS, CDR2 YYNGEE. The chain's CDR3 is CASGRTDTGELFF. In nucleotides, the CDR3 is TGTGCCAGCGGCCGAACAGACACCGGGGAGCTGTTTTTT. The variable domain in full, completed from reference TRBV9 and TRBJ2-2, reads DSGVTQTPKHLITATGQRVTLRCSPRSGDLSVYWYQQSLDQGLQFLIQYYNGEERAKGNILERFSAQQFPDLHSELNLSSLELGDSALYFCASGRTDTGELFFGEGSRLTVL.

The CDR3 protein is CASSLDLVNTEAFF. The CDR3 nucleotides are TGCGCCAGCAGCTTGGACCTGGTGAACACTGAAGCTTTCTTT. J is TRBJ1-1 and V is TRBV5-1; D uncertain. CDR1 is SGHRS and CDR2 is YFSETQ in the germline V gene. V was clipped by 0 bases and J by 0 bases, with 6 bases between them. This CDR3 has 14 residues.

V gene TRBV19 combines with J gene TRBJ2-3, with 10 bases matching TRBD1. This CDR3 spans 15 amino acids. Germline V lookup: CDR1 LNHDA, CDR2 SQIVND (reference sequence). The junction had 5 bases not matched to a gene; V was cut back by 4 bases and J by 4 bases. CDR3 in DNA: TGTGCCAGTAGTAAAGACAGGGGGCGCGCAGATACGCAGTATTTT. Translated, it gives CASSKDRGRADTQYF.

With regard to this clone: This specimen includes other DNA sequences encoding the same CDR3. The chain employs TRBV5-4 and TRBJ2-5, with 8 bases that match TRBD1. The CDR3 is 13 residues long. V shed 4 bases and J 3 bases; nucleotides not matched to a gene: 2. Germline CDR1 SGHNT, CDR2 YYREEE (reference sequence). DNA of the CDR3: TGTGCCAGCAGCCGGGACAGGAAAGAGACCCAGTACTTC. Amino acids: CASSRDRKETQYF. The complete variable domain, with remaining parts taken from reference TRBV5-4 and TRBJ2-5, reads ETGVTQSPTHLIKTRGQQVTLRCSSQSGHNTVSWYQQALGQGPQFIFQYYREEENGRGNFPPRFSGLQFPNYSSELNVNALELDDSALYLCASSRDRKETQYFGPGTRLLVL.

This chain links TRBV5-8 with TRBJ1-5; a possible D gene is TRBD1 (5 bases). The germline V gene encodes CDR1 SGHTS and CDR2 YDEGEE. CDR3 length: 14 residues. Trimming stripped 4 bases from V and 3 bases from J, with 11 bases between. The CDR3 sequence is CASSTDTFNQPQHF. The CDR3 nucleotides are TGTGCCAGCAGCACGGACACTTTCAATCAGCCCCAGCATTTT.

This chain uses TRBV30 with TRBJ2-3, with D perhaps TRBD2 (6 bases). The length of the CDR3 is 15 residues. The V gene's germline CDR1 is GTSNPN and CDR2 SVGIG (reference sequence). V was pared by 2 bases and J by 6 bases, with 18 bases between. The CDR3 DNA reads TGTGCCTGGAGTCCAGGAGGGAGTAGAGAGGATACGCAGTATTTT. It yields the protein CAWSPGGSREDTQYF.

The V and J genes are TRBV6-6 and TRBJ1-2; a possible D gene is TRBD1 (6 bases). The CDR3 covers 12 residues. V lost 6 bases and J lost 6, with 11 bases in between. Germline V gives CDR1 MNHNY, CDR2 SVGAGI (reference sequence). Here the CDR3 reads CASSPRGDGYTF. The CDR3 DNA is TGTGCCAGCAGCCCTAGGGGGGATGGCTACACCTTC.

The sample holds a few counts of this clone. In DNA form, the CDR3 reads TGTGCCAGCAGCTTAGGCCTCCAGGGGACGGGCGGGGAGCTGTTTTTT. This codes for CASSLGLQGTGGELFF. The rearrangement uses TRBV13 and TRBJ2-2; D might be TRBD1 (6 bases). CDR3 length equals 16 residues. CDR1 PRHDT and CDR2 FYEKMQ come from the germline V gene (reference sequence). The ends were cut back, 0 bases at V and 7 bases at J, with 15 bases in the middle.

This clone was picked up a small number of times. The CDR3 DNA sequence: TGTGCCAGCAGCACGGGACAGAGCACAGATACGCAGTATTTT. Translation: CASSTGQSTDTQYF. V is TRBV5-6 and J is TRBJ2-3, with 7 bases fitting TRBD1. The CDR3 extends over 14 amino acids. Germline-derived CDR1 and CDR2 are SGHDT and YYEEEE. V shed 4 bases and J 0 bases; nucleotides not matched to a gene: 2. The whole variable domain, remainder taken from reference TRBV5-6 and TRBJ2-3, is DAGVTQSPTHLIKTRGQQVTLRCSPKSGHDTVSWYQQALGQGPQFIFQYYEEEERQRGNFPDRFSGHQFPNYSSELNVNALLLGDSALYLCASSTGQSTDTQYFGPGTRLTVL.

The chain couples TRBV11-2 to TRBJ1-1; 7 bases agree with TRBD1. V gave up 6 bases and J gave up 0 bases; unmatched junction bases: 7. The CDR3 has 15 residues. The germline gives CDR1 SGHAT, CDR2 FQNNGV. The CDR3 DNA sequence: TGTGCCAGCAGAAAGCCGGGACAGATGAACACTGAAGCTTTCTTT. This sequence encodes CASRKPGQMNTEAFF.

This chain uses TRBV6-6 with TRBJ2-3; D not certain. This CDR3 has 14 amino acids. The germline V gene has CDR1 MNHNY and CDR2 SVGAGI (reference sequence). Trimming took 8 bases from V and 7 from J, leaving 19 bases between them. CDR3 in DNA: TGTGCCAGCTCCCCACGGCGAAACGGTAATACGCAGTATTTT. Translated, it gives CASSPRRNGNTQYF.

V and J are TRBV7-8 and TRBJ1-3; D remains ambiguous. The CDR3 has 17 amino acids. Per the germline V gene, CDR1 is SGHVS and CDR2 is FQNEAQ. V was clipped by 4 bases and J by 0 bases, with 16 bases between them. CDR3 in amino acids: CASSSRYAPDSGNTIYF. In DNA form, the CDR3 reads TGTGCCAGCAGCTCCCGGTATGCACCTGACTCTGGAAACACCATATATTTT.

J is TRBJ1-1 and V is TRBV5-1; D is possibly TRBD1 (6 bases). This CDR3 has 15 amino acids. Looked up from germline, CDR1 is SGHRS and CDR2 is YFSETQ. Trimming stripped 0 bases from V and 1 base from J, with 10 bases between. CDR3 loop: CASSLAQGPNTEAFF. The CDR3 nucleotides read TGCGCCAGCAGCTTGGCCCAGGGGCCGAACACTGAAGCTTTCTTT.

The V gene is TRBV18, the J gene TRBJ2-6, with TRBD1 matching 7 bases. The V segment lost 3 bases and the J segment 2 bases; nucleotides outside the gene matches: 1. This CDR3 is 15 amino acids long. Germline V gene data show CDR1 as KGHSH and CDR2 as LQKENI. This chain's CDR3 is CASSPQGAGANVLTF. In DNA, the CDR3 is TGTGCCAGCTCACCTCAGGGGGCTGGGGCCAACGTCCTGACTTTC.

The rearrangement uses TRBV4-2 and TRBJ2-1; 9 bases map to TRBD2. V gave up 0 bases and J gave up 6 bases; unmatched junction bases: 6. Germline lookup yields CDR1 LGHNA and CDR2 YNFKEQ. This CDR3 region has 16 residues. The CDR3 here is CASSQDPSGIGNEQFF. The CDR3 bases are TGTGCCAGCAGCCAAGATCCTAGCGGGATAGGCAATGAGCAGTTCTTC.

The chain is built from TRBV6-6 and TRBJ1-1, with unresolved D. Germline assignment: CDR1 MNHNY and CDR2 SVGAGI (reference sequence). Trimming took off 7 bases at V and 0 bases at J, with 9 bases between the two ends. The CDR3 spans 13 residues. In DNA form, the CDR3 reads TGTGCCAGCAAGACAAAAATGAACACTGAAGCTTTCTTT. Amino acids: CASKTKMNTEAFF.